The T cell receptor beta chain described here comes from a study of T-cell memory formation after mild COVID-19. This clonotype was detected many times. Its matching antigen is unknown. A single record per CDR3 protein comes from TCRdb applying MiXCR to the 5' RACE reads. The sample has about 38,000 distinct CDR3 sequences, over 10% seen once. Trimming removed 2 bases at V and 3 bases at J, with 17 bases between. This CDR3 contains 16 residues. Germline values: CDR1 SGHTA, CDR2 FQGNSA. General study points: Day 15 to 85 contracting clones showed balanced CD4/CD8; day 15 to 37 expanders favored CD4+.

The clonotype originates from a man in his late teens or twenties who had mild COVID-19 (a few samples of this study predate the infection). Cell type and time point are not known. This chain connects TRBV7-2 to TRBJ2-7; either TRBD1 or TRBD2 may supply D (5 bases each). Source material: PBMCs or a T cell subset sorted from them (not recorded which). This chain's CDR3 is CASSLLPGPRGYEQYF. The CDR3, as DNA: TGTGCCAGCAGCTTACTACCGGGACCCCGAGGCTACGAGCAGTACTTC.